One and the same sample provided the 21 T cell receptor beta chains below, sequenced in a study of Tregs in tolerant kidney transplant recipients. The protocol was immunoSEQ multiplex PCR, while the TCRdb copy is restricted to in-frame clones and leaves out a portion. The sample yields roughly 49,000 clones, 91% seen once. Sequenced: Tregs from blood. These receptors were collected from a human donor in good health.

The chain links TRBV7-8 to TRBJ1-2; perhaps TRBD1 as D (5 bases). CDR1 and CDR2 (germline): SGHVS, FQNEAQ. Trimming pared 2 bases from V and 0 bases from J, leaving 10 bases between. The CDR3 sequence is 15 residues long. CDR3: CASSLSGRANYGYTF. The CDR3 DNA reads as TGTGCCAGCAGCTTATCGGGACGTGCTAACTATGGCTACACCTTC.

The CDR3 loop is CSVGASGNTDTQYF. CDR3 bases: TGCAGCGTTGGGGCTAGCGGGAACACAGATACGCAGTATTTT. The chain is built from TRBV29-1 and TRBJ2-3, with TRBD2 matching 9 bases. Losses at the gene ends were 4 bases for V and 2 bases for J; bases not matched to a gene: 4. The V gene's germline CDR1 is SQVTM and CDR2 ANQGSEA. The length of the CDR3 is 14 residues.

This chain joins TRBV18 and TRBJ1-5, with 9 positions matching TRBD1. J gave up 3 bases and V 6 bases, and 3 bases lay outside the gene matches. The CDR3 totals 14 residues. Per the germline V gene, CDR1 is KGHSH and CDR2 is LQKENI. The CDR3 DNA reads as TGTGCCAGCTCTGGACAGGGGTACAATCAGCCCCAGCATTTT. Translating it yields CASSGQGYNQPQHF.

The V gene is TRBV11-2, the J gene TRBJ1-4; D is perhaps TRBD1 (5 bases). The CDR3 is 14 amino acids. Germline CDR1 SGHAT, CDR2 FQNNGV. Trimming stripped 5 bases from V and 8 bases from J, with 15 bases between. CDR3 nucleotide sequence: TGTGCCAGCAGCCCCCTAGGGGTTGGCGAAAAACTGTTTTTT. The encoded protein is CASSPLGVGEKLFF.

In nucleotides, the CDR3 is TGTGCTTCATCCGGGGGAGGCACTGAAGCTTTCTTT. This sequence encodes CASSGGGTEAFF. This sequence joins TRBV18 and TRBJ1-1; perhaps TRBD1 as D (5 bases). The CDR3 runs 12 residues. Looked up from germline, CDR1 is KGHSH and CDR2 is LQKENI.

The V and J genes are TRBV5-8 and TRBJ1-2, with TRBD1 matching 8 bases. Germline assignment: CDR1 SGHTS and CDR2 YDEGEE. The CDR3 totals 15 residues. The V segment lost 7 bases and the J segment 4 bases; nucleotides outside the gene matches: 12. CDR3 nucleotides: TGTGCCAGCGTTTTAACGGACAGGGCGGGCTATGGCTACACCTTC. Protein: CASVLTDRAGYGYTF. The full variable domain, completed using reference TRBV5-8 and TRBJ1-2, is EAGVTQSPTHLIKTRGQQATLRCSPISGHTSVYWYQQALGLGLQFLLWYDEGEERNRGNFPPRFSGRQFPNYSSELNVNALELEDSALYLCASVLTDRAGYGYTFGSGTRLTVV.

Notes on this clone: At the DNA level, this CDR3 is encoded by other sequences in the same sample as well. The chain couples TRBV18 to TRBJ2-5; D remains ambiguous. This CDR3 has 12 amino acids. CDR1 and CDR2 from the germline V gene are KGHSH and LQKENI. V lost 3 bases and J lost 1, with 3 bases in between. CDR3 amino acids: CASSPVQETQYF. CDR3 coding DNA: TGTGCCAGCTCACCTGTCCAAGAGACCCAGTACTTC.

The rearrangement links TRBV10-2 to TRBJ2-7, with 8 bases fitting TRBD1. The CDR3 spans 15 residues. Germline V lookup: CDR1 WSHSY, CDR2 SAAADI. The ends lost 5 bases at V and 3 bases at J; junction bases unmatched: 9. In DNA, the CDR3 is TGCGCCAGCAGTAAAACCCGGGACAGGCACTACGAGCAGTACTTC. As protein: CASSKTRDRHYEQYF.

This chain links TRBV7-3 with TRBJ2-3; D not resolved. Trimming took off 4 bases at V and 5 bases at J, with 7 bases between the two ends. There are 12 residues in the CDR3. Germline CDR1 is SGHTA and CDR2 is FQGTGA. The CDR3 region has the DNA TGTGCCAGCAGCTCCTCGGAAGATACGCAGTATTTT. Protein sequence: CASSSSEDTQYF.

J is TRBJ2-1 and V is TRBV4-2; 10 nucleotides agree with TRBD2. The trim removed 0 bases at V and 5 bases at J, leaving 7 bases unmatched. The CDR3 spans 17 residues. Looked up from germline, CDR1 is LGHNA and CDR2 is YNFKEQ. This CDR3 is CASSQDSAGGPNNEQFF. The CDR3, as DNA: TGTGCCAGCAGCCAAGATTCAGCGGGGGGGCCTAACAATGAGCAGTTCTTC.

The chain links TRBV6-5 to TRBJ1-5, with 8 bases matching TRBD1. V was clipped by 6 bases and J by 4 bases; unmatched bases: 2. The CDR3 has 13 residues. From germline, CDR1 is MNHEY and CDR2 SVGAGI. The CDR3: CASRRTGNQPQHF. The DNA for the CDR3 is TGTGCCAGCAGGCGGACAGGGAATCAGCCCCAGCATTTT.

The chain carries TRBV7-2 and TRBJ2-3; TRBD2 matches at 7 bases. Trimming took 5 bases from V and 2 from J; bases not matched to a gene: 1. Germline V gene lookup returns CDR1 SGHTA and CDR2 FQGNSA. This CDR3 has 13 residues. DNA for the CDR3: TGTGCCAGCAGCCGGGACTACACAGATACGCAGTATTTT. Translation gives CASSRDYTDTQYF.

The chain carries TRBV11-2 and TRBJ2-7; D not resolved. This CDR3 contains 15 residues. With 3 bases removed from V and 3 bases from J, the gap between germline ends came to 15 bases. Germline values: CDR1 SGHAT, CDR2 FQNNGV. CDR3 sequence (DNA): TGTGCCAGCAGCTTCAGAACCCAGAGACTCTACGAGCAGTACTTC. Encoded protein: CASSFRTQRLYEQYF.

This rearrangement joins TRBV18 to TRBJ2-1, with D perhaps matching TRBD1 (6 bases). Trimming removed 1 base from V and 2 bases from J, with 21 bases in between. The CDR3 has 19 amino acids. CDR1 and CDR2 from the germline V gene are KGHSH and LQKENI. The CDR3 coding sequence is TGTGCCAGCTCACCACTTGTGCGACAGGTCCTCCGAACCTACAATGAGCAGTTCTTC. This encodes CASSPLVRQVLRTYNEQFF.

The chain is built from TRBV11-3 and TRBJ2-1, with TRBD2 matching over 9 bases. CDR3 size: 16 residues. The germline CDR1 and CDR2 sequences are SGHNT and YENEEA. V lost 1 base and J lost 3; bases outside the gene matches: 4. The chain's CDR3 is CASSLGRGRDYNEQFF. In DNA, the CDR3 is TGTGCCAGCAGCTTAGGTCGCGGGAGGGACTACAATGAGCAGTTCTTC.

This chain connects TRBV5-1 to TRBJ1-2, with 8 bases identical to TRBD1. Germline V gene lookup returns CDR1 SGHRS and CDR2 YFSETQ. Trimming at V came to 0 bases and at J to 8 bases, leaving 0 bases not matched to a gene. The CDR3 runs to 12 residues. CDR3 DNA sequence: TGCGCCAGCAGCTTGGCAGGGGGCGGCTACACCTTC. Residues: CASSLAGGGYTF.

This chain uses TRBV29-1 with TRBJ1-1; D gene uncertain. Germline lookup yields CDR1 SQVTM and CDR2 ANQGSEA. This CDR3 has 13 amino acids. Trimming pared 1 base from V and 1 base from J, leaving 7 bases between. In DNA form, the CDR3 reads TGCAGCGTTGAAGTTGGCCAGAACACTGAAGCTTTCTTT. It specifies CSVEVGQNTEAFF. Looking up the rest from reference TRBV29-1 and TRBJ1-1 gives the full variable domain: SAVISQKPSRDICQRGTSLTIQCQVDSQVTMMFWYRQQPGQSLTLIATANQGSEATYESGFVIDKFPISRPNLTFSTLTVSNMSPEDSSIYLCSVEVGQNTEAFFGQGTRLTVV.

The V gene is TRBV7-8, the J gene TRBJ1-3; no reliable D call. V was cut by 2 bases and J by 4 bases, with 18 bases left in between. The CDR3 is 17 residues long. Germline values: CDR1 SGHVS, CDR2 FQNEAQ. In DNA form, the CDR3 reads TGTGCCAGCAGCTTATTCCGGGTAACGGCGGCCGGAAACACCATATATTTT. Translated, it gives CASSLFRVTAAGNTIYF.

The V call is TRBV2, the J call TRBJ2-7, with D possibly being TRBD1 (6 bases). Germline CDR1 SNHLY, CDR2 FYNNEI. Trimming shortened V by 0 bases and J by 7 bases, and 22 bases separated the two germline ends. The CDR3 spans 17 residues. This CDR3 is CASSEAGFGGLHEEQYF. CDR3 nucleotide sequence: TGTGCCAGCAGTGAAGCCGGTTTTGGGGGCTTACATGAGGAGCAGTACTTC.

The chain is built from TRBV6-1 and TRBJ2-7; a weak D match, TRBD1 (6 bases). The CDR3 is made up of 15 amino acids. V dropped 8 bases and J dropped 2 bases, with 19 bases sitting between them. Looked up from germline, CDR1 is MNHNS and CDR2 is SASEGT. The CDR3 DNA sequence: TGTGCCAGCGCCCTGACCGGGACATCGGCCTACGAGCAGTACTTC. This gives the protein CASALTGTSAYEQYF.

The chain employs TRBV18 and TRBJ1-1; 7 nucleotides agree with TRBD1. Per germline, CDR1 KGHSH and CDR2 LQKENI. CDR3 size: 15 residues. The V gene end was trimmed by 1 base and the J gene end by 1 base; junction bases not matched to a gene: 3. This chain's CDR3 is CASSPQNRGNTEAFF. CDR3 coding DNA: TGTGCCAGCTCACCACAAAACAGGGGGAACACTGAAGCTTTCTTT. Full variable domain (outside the CDR3, taken from reference TRBV18 and TRBJ1-1): NAGVMQNPRHLVRRRGQEARLRCSPMKGHSHVYWYRQLPEEGLKFMVYLQKENIIDESGMPKERFSAEFPKEGPSILRIQQVVRGDSAAYFCASSPQNRGNTEAFFGQGTRLTVV.